These 8 T cell receptor beta chains were all obtained from the same sample, sequenced in a study of T cell responses to AZD1222 COVID-19 vaccine. TCRdb keeps only in-frame clones here, not all; method: immunoSEQ multiplex PCR. The data contain over 140,000 clones, 80% to 95% of them singletons. The source material was peripheral blood, sampled 28 days after the second AZD1222 dose. These receptors were taken from an adult who received the AZD1222 COVID-19 vaccine.

The genes are TRBV28 and TRBJ2-5, with a tentative D call TRBD1 (6 bases). Germline CDR1 reads MDHEN; CDR2 reads SYDVKM. Trimming cost V 2 bases and J 1 base, with 11 bases left between them. The CDR3 is made up of 15 amino acids. Here the CDR3 DNA reads TGTGCCAGCAGTTTACCCAGACAGGCCCAAGAGACCCAGTACTTC. It is translated as CASSLPRQAQETQYF.

The chain is built from TRBV2 and TRBJ1-2; 7 bases agree with TRBD1. V gave up 5 bases and J gave up 5 bases; unmatched junction bases: 8. The CDR3 loop spans 14 amino acids. CDR1 and CDR2 from the germline V gene are SNHLY and FYNNEI. The CDR3 nucleotides are TGTGCCAGCAGTCAGACGACAGGGTGGTATGGCTACACCTTC. It specifies CASSQTTGWYGYTF.

The rearrangement uses TRBV7-7 and TRBJ2-2; D is undetermined. Germline-derived CDR1 and CDR2 are SSHAT and FNYEAQ (reference sequence). V lost 2 bases and J 6 bases, leaving 13 bases between the germline ends. This CDR3 has 15 amino acids. The CDR3 region is CASSLTVGSPGELFF. DNA for the CDR3: TGTGCCAGCAGCTTAACGGTCGGCTCCCCCGGGGAGCTGTTTTTT.

J is TRBJ1-5 and V is TRBV28; D is ambiguous. CDR1 and CDR2 from the germline V gene are MDHEN and SYDVKM. Trimming shortened V by 5 bases and J by 1 base, and 12 bases separated the two germline ends. The CDR3 spans 15 residues. The CDR3 region has the DNA TGTGCCAGCAGTCGGACTGTATCGAGCAATCAGCCCCAGCATTTT. Translating it yields CASSRTVSSNQPQHF.

The V gene is TRBV18, the J gene TRBJ1-2; 9 bases map to TRBD1. V lost 3 bases to trimming and J lost 4 bases; unmatched junction nucleotides: 6. The germline V gene has CDR1 KGHSH and CDR2 LQKENI. The CDR3 loop spans 15 amino acids. CDR3 protein: CASSPRDRDPYGYTF. The CDR3 DNA is TGTGCCAGCTCACCCCGGGACAGGGACCCCTATGGCTACACCTTC.

The genes are TRBV18 and TRBJ2-5; D tentatively reads TRBD1 or TRBD2 (5 bases each). V was pared by 4 bases and J by 5 bases, with 11 bases between. The CDR3 loop spans 13 amino acids. CDR1 is KGHSH, CDR2 LQKENI, per germline. The CDR3 sequence is CASSLRESETQYF. The CDR3 DNA reads as TGTGCCAGCTCACTCAGGGAGTCTGAGACCCAGTACTTC.

The chain combines TRBV5-1 with TRBJ2-5; D might be TRBD1 (6 bases). V lost 3 bases, J lost 0 bases, and 12 bases lay in between. Germline CDR1 and CDR2: SGHRS and YFSETQ. This CDR3 spans 15 amino acids. As DNA, the CDR3 is TGCGCCAGCAGCTCCATGGGGACAAACCAAGAGACCCAGTACTTC. It is translated as CASSSMGTNQETQYF. Full variable domain (rest looked up from reference TRBV5-1 and TRBJ2-5): KAGVTQTPRYLIKTRGQQVTLSCSPISGHRSVSWYQQTPGQGLQFLFEYFSETQRNKGNFPGRFSGRQFSNSRSEMNVSTLELGDSALYLCASSSMGTNQETQYFGPGTRLLVL.

V gene TRBV9 combines with J gene TRBJ1-1, with D uncertain. Germline V CDR1 and CDR2: SGDLS, YYNGEE. CDR3 length equals 15 residues. V lost 0 bases, J lost 1 base, and 10 bases lay in between. Here the CDR3 reads CASSVGWAPNTEAFF. The CDR3 nucleotides are TGTGCCAGCAGCGTAGGGTGGGCACCGAACACTGAAGCTTTCTTT.